These T cell receptor beta chains were read from a single sample in a study of cytomegalovirus exposure and HLA in healthy donors. TCRdb keeps only in-frame clones here, not all; method: immunoSEQ multiplex PCR. Here the sample spans about 180,000 clones, over 65% being singletons. The material sequenced was PBMCs. The receptors were gathered from a man between 60 and 70 years old in good health and CMV-seronegative. Each CDR3 is given with its conserved first and last residue. The D gene is left open where the match is weak. Only some rows state a clone size, as once, few, many or a class for expanded clones.

J gene | clone size | D gene | V gene | CDR3 DNA | CDR3 protein
TRBJ1-5 | few | TRBD1 | TRBV6-6 | TGTGCCAGCAGCCAGGGGACAGGGGGCGCTCATCAGCCCCAGCATTTT | CASSQGTGGAHQPQHF
TRBJ1-5 | NA | TRBD1 | TRBV9 | TGTGCCAGCAGCGTTCTGAACCGTAAAAGTGGGTCGGACAGGGGTCGTCAGCCCCAGCATTTT | CASSVLNRKSGSDRGRQPQHF
TRBJ1-2 | once | NA | TRBV5-1 | TGCGCCAGCAGCTTAAAAAGGGAGGTGCGGGGGGCAGGCTATGGCTACACCTTC | CASSLKREVRGAGYGYTF
TRBJ2-5 | NA | TRBD2 | TRBV14 | TGTGCCAGCAGCCACCGGACTAGCGTTATCCAAGAGACCCAGTACTTC | CASSHRTSVIQETQYF
TRBJ2-2 | NA | TRBD1 | TRBV18 | TGTGCCAGCTCATCCCTGGGACAGGGATGGGCCGGGGAGCTGTTTTTT | CASSSLGQGWAGELFF
TRBJ2-7 | NA | TRBD2 | TRBV6-5 | TGTGCCACTGGGACTAGCGGGCGGAGCTCCTACGAGCAGTACTTC | CATGTSGRSSYEQYF
TRBJ2-7 | NA | TRBD2 | TRBV27 | TGTGCCAGCAGTTTAACTAGCGGGGGGTTAAATTACTTC | CASSLTSGGLNYF
TRBJ1-5 | NA | NA | TRBV19 | TGTGCCAGTAGTATACTCCAGGGCGATCAGCCCCAGCATTTT | CASSILQGDQPQHF
TRBJ1-5 | NA | NA | TRBV6-1 | TGTGCCAGCAGCCCGTCGGGGGGGATCCAGCCCCAGCATTTT | CASSPSGGIQPQHF
TRBJ2-3 | NA | TRBD2 | TRBV4-2 | TGTGCCAGCAGCCAAGAGGGGACTAGCGGGAGCGGGACAGATACGCAGTATTTT | CASSQEGTSGSGTDTQYF
TRBJ1-5 | NA | TRBD1 | TRBV27 | TGTGCCAGCAGTTTTATAGGACAGGCTTCGAGACTGGATCAGCCCCAGAATTTT | CASSFIGQASRLDQPQNF
TRBJ1-2 | NA | NA | TRBV19 | TGTGCCAGTAGAAATCCCCGGGCCGGACAGAACGGCTACACCTTC | CASRNPRAGQNGYTF
TRBJ2-7 | NA | TRBD2 | TRBV5-4 | TGTGCCAGCAGCTTAACCGGGACTAGCGGGGGAACTCCCTCCTACGAGCAGTACTTC | CASSLTGTSGGTPSYEQYF
TRBJ2-1 | few | TRBD2 | TRBV4-2 | TGTGCCAGCAGCCCATCCGGGACTAGCGGGAGATATGAGCAGTTCTTC | CASSPSGTSGRYEQFF
TRBJ2-7 | NA | NA | TRBV4-3 | TGCGCCAGCAGCCAAGAGCCCGACACCATCTACGAGCAGTACTTC | CASSQEPDTIYEQYF
TRBJ1-2 | NA | NA | TRBV27 | TGTGCCAGCAGTTTTCCCCAGGGGTATGGCTACACCTTC | CASSFPQGYGYTF
TRBJ2-2 | NA | TRBD2 | TRBV11-2 | TGTGCCAGCAGCTTAGTCGCTAGCGGGAGTACCGGGGAGCTGTTTTTT | CASSLVASGSTGELFF
TRBJ2-1 | NA | TRBD1 | TRBV5-1 | TGCGCCAGCAGCTTGGCCACACAGGGGTCCAATGAGCAGTTCTTC | CASSLATQGSNEQFF
TRBJ1-6 | NA | TRBD1 | TRBV5-4 | TGTGCCAGCAGCTCCCGGGACAGGGGGTATTCACCCCTCCACTTT | CASSSRDRGYSPLHF
TRBJ2-1 | NA | TRBD2 | TRBV7-3 | TGTGCCAGCAGGCCAGCGGGAGCTGACTACAATGAGCAGTTCTTC | CASRPAGADYNEQFF
TRBJ1-1 | NA | NA | TRBV7-2 | TGTGCCAGCAGCTTAGATATCGGCGGGCGCACTGAAGCTTTCTTT | CASSLDIGGRTEAFF
TRBJ2-1 | few | NA | TRBV6-4 | TGTGCCAGCAGTGACTCTCCCAGCGGATCCTACAATGAGCAGTTCTTC | CASSDSPSGSYNEQFF
TRBJ1-3 | NA | TRBD1 | TRBV4-1 | TGCGCCAGCAGCCGTCCCCCCGGGACAGCGGTTGACACCATATATTTT | CASSRPPGTAVDTIYF
TRBJ2-5 | NA | TRBD1 | TRBV5-8 | TGTGCCAGCAGCTTGGGGACAGGAGCCGTTCAAGAGACCCAGTACTTC | CASSLGTGAVQETQYF
TRBJ1-5 | NA | TRBD1 | TRBV30 | TGTGCCTGGAGCGGTGGGACAGGGCTTCAGCCCCAGCATTTT | CAWSGGTGLQPQHF
TRBJ2-5 | NA | NA | TRBV2 | TGTGCCAGCAGATCCCTAGCGTTGGAAGAGACCCAGTACTTC | CASRSLALEETQYF
TRBJ2-7 | NA | TRBD1 | TRBV18 | TGTGCCAGCTCACCCGGGACAGCCTACGAGCAGTACTTC | CASSPGTAYEQYF